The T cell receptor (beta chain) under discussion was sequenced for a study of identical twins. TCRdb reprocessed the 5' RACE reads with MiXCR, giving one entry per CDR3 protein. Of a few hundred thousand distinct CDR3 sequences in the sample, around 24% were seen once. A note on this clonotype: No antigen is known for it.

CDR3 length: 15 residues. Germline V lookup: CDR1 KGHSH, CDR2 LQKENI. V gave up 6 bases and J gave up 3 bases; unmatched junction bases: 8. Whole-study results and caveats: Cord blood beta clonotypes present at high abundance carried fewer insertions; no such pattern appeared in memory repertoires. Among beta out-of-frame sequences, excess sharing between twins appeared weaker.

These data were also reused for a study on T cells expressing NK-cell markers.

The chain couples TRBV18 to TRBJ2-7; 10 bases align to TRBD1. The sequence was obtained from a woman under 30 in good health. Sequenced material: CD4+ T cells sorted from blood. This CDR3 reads CASSPPGQGNYEQYF. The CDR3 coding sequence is TGTGCCAGCTCCCCTCCGGGACAGGGGAACTACGAGCAGTACTTC.